The T cell receptor beta chain described here comes from a study of blood T cell repertoires in COVID-19. Across the study: There were acute and convalescent COVID-19 samples, and they came from the United States, Italy and Spain. Nucleic acid was either cDNA or gDNA, and it came from T cells, B-cell-depleted T cells, or PBMCs.

Authors' data handling: Reference gene primer amplification gave nucleated cell count estimates. Only in-frame clones appear in the TCRdb table, and some are missing; sequencing was by immunoSEQ multiplex PCR. V and J calls and clone size are those listed in that table; D and trimming were worked out from the DNA. Here the sample spans roughly 38,000 clones, about 85% being singletons. The V and J ends lost 6 bases and 4 bases, in that order; junction bases with no gene match: 5. This CDR3 spans 13 amino acids. This clone was detected a few times. The TCR comes from a man at least 80 years old with active or convalescent COVID-19. Sequencing was carried out using peripheral blood. The chain carries TRBV12-3 or TRBV12-4 and TRBJ1-1; 7 bases align to TRBD1. The CDR3 DNA is TGTGCCAGCAGCGGACAGGTCGGCACTGAAGCTTTCTTT. Translated: CASSGQVGTEAFF.